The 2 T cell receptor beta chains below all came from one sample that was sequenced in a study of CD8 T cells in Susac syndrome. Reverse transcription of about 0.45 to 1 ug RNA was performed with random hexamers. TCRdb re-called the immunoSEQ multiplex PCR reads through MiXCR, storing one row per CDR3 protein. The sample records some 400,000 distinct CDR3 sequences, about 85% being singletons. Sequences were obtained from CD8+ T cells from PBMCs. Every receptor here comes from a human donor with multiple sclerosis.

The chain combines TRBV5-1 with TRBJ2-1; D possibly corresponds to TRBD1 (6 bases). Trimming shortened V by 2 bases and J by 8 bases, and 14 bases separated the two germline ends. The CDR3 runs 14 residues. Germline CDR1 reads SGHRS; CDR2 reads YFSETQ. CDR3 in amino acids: CASSLVSRGDEQFF. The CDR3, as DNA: TGCGCCAGCAGCTTAGTTTCCAGGGGTGATGAGCAGTTCTTC.

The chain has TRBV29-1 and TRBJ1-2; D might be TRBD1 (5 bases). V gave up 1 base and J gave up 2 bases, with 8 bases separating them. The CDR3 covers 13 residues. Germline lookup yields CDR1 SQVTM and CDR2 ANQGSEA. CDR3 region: CSVEGGRNYGYTF. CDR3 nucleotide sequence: TGCAGCGTTGAAGGGGGCCGAAACTATGGCTACACCTTC.